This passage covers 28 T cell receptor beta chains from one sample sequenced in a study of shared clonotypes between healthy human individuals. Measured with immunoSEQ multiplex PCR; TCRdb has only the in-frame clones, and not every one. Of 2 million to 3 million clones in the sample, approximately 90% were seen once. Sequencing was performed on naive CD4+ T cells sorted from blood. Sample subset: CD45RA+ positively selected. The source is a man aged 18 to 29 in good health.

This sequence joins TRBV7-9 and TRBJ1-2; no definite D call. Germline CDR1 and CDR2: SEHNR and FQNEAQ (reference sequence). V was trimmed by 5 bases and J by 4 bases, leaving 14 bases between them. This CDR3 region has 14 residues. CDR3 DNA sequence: TGTGCCAGCAGCCCTTTTTCGGCAGGCTATGGCTACACCTTC. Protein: CASSPFSAGYGYTF.

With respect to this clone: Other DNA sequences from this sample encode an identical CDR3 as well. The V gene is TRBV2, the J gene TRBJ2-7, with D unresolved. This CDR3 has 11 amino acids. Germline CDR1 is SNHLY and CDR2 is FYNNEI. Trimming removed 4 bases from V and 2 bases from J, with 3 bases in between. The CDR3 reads CASSGTYEQYF. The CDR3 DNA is TGTGCCAGCAGTGGCACCTACGAGCAGTACTTC.

The DNA of the CDR3 is TGTGCCAGCAGGGAACAGGGGGCCTTGAACACCGGGGAGCTGTTTTTT. It codes for CASREQGALNTGELFF. This chain connects TRBV2 to TRBJ2-2, with 9 bases that match TRBD1. Unmatched junction bases numbered 6, after V lost 6 bases and J lost 1 base. The CDR3 spans 16 residues. Germline V CDR1 and CDR2: SNHLY, FYNNEI.

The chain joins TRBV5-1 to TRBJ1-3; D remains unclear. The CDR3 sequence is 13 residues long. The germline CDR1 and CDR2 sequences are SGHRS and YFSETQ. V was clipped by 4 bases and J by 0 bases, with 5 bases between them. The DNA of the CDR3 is TGCGCCAGCAGCAAGGGCTCTGGAAACACCATATATTTT. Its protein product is CASSKGSGNTIYF.

CDR3 amino acids: CASRWTGTSRGTQYF. Written as DNA, the CDR3 is TGTGCCAGCAGATGGACCGGGACTAGCCGGGGGACCCAGTACTTC. The V and J genes are TRBV6-5 and TRBJ2-5; 9 positions agree with TRBD2. V shed 6 bases and J 7 bases; nucleotides not matched to a gene: 12. The CDR3 is 15 amino acids. The germline V gene has CDR1 MNHEY and CDR2 SVGAGI.

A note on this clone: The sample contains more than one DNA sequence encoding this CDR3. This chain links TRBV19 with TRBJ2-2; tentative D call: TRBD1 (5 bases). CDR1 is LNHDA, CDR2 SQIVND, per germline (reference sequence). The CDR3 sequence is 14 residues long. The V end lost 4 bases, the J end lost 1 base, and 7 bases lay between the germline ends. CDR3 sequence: CASSTTGNTGELFF. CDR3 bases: TGTGCCAGTAGTACAACAGGGAACACCGGGGAGCTGTTTTTT.

The CDR3 here is CASSARTSFDNEQFF. The CDR3 bases are TGTGCCAGCAGTGCCCGGACTAGTTTCGACAATGAGCAGTTCTTC. The chain carries TRBV2 and TRBJ2-1; 7 bases agree with TRBD2. Looked up from germline, CDR1 is SNHLY and CDR2 is FYNNEI. Germline trimming cut 4 bases from V and 5 bases from J; bases unmatched to any gene: 8. The CDR3 loop spans 15 amino acids.

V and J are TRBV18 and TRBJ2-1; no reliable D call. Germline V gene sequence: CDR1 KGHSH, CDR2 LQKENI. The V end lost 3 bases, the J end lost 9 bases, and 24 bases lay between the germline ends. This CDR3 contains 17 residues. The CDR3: CASSPASPKARSVEQFF. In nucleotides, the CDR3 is TGTGCCAGCTCACCCGCCTCACCGAAAGCTAGGTCCGTTGAGCAGTTCTTC.

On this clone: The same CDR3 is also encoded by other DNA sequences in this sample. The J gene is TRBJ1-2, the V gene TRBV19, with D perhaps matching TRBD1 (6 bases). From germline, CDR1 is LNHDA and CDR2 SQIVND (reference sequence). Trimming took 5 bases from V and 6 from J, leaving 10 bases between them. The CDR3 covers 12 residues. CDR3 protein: CASSPRGDGYTF. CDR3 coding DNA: TGTGCCAGTAGTCCCAGGGGCGATGGCTACACCTTC.

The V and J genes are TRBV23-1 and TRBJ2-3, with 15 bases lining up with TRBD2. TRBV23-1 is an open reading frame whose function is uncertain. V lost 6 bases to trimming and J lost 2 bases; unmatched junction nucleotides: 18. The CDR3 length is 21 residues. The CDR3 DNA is TGCGCCAGCAGCCGACAGGGGCCAGGGACTAGCGGGAGGCCCGACACAGATACGCAGTATTTT. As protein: CASSRQGPGTSGRPDTDTQYF.

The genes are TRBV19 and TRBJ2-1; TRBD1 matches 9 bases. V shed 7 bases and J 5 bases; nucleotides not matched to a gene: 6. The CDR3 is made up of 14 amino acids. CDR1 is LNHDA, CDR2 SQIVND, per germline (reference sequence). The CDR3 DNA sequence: TGTGCCAGTATGGGGACAGGGTCAAACAATGAGCAGTTCTTC. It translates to CASMGTGSNNEQFF.

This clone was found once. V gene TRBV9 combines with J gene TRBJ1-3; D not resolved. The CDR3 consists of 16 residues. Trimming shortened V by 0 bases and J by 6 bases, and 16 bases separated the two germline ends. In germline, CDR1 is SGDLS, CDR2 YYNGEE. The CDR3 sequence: CASSVVASVDPNTIYF. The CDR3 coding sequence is TGTGCCAGCAGCGTAGTGGCATCCGTTGACCCAAACACCATATATTTT.

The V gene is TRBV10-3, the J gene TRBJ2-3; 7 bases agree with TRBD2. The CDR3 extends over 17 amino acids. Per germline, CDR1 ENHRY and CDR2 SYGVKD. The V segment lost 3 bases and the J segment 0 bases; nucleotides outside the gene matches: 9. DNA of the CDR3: TGTGCCATCAGTGACTCCCCGAGCGGGGTGAGCACAGATACGCAGTATTTT. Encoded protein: CAISDSPSGVSTDTQYF.

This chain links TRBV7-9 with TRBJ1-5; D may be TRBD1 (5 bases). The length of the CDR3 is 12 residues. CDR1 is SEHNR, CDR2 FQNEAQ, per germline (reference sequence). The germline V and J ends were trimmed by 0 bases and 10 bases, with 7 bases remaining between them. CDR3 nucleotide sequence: TGTGCCAGCAGCTTAGCTGACAGCCCCCAGCATTTT. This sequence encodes CASSLADSPQHF.

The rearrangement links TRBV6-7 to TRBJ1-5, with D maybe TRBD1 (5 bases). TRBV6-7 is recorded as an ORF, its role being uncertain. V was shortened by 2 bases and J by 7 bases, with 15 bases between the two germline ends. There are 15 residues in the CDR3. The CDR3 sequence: CASSYDSGLLQPQHF. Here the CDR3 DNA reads TGTGCCAGCAGTTACGACTCGGGGCTTTTGCAGCCCCAGCATTTT.

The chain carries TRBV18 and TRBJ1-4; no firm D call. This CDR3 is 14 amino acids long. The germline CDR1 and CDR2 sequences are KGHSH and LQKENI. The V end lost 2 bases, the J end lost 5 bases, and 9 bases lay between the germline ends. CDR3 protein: CASSPGHQNEKLFF. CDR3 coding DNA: TGTGCCAGCTCACCAGGGCACCAGAATGAAAAACTGTTTTTT. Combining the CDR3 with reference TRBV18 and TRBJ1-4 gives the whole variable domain NAGVMQNPRHLVRRRGQEARLRCSPMKGHSHVYWYRQLPEEGLKFMVYLQKENIIDESGMPKERFSAEFPKEGPSILRIQQVVRGDSAAYFCASSPGHQNEKLFFGSGTQLSVL.

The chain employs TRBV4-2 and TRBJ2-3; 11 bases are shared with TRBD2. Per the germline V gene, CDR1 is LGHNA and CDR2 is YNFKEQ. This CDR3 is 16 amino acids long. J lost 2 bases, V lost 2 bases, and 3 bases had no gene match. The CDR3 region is CASSQPSGGSTDTQYF. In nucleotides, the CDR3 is TGTGCCAGCAGCCAACCTAGCGGGGGGTCCACAGATACGCAGTATTTT.

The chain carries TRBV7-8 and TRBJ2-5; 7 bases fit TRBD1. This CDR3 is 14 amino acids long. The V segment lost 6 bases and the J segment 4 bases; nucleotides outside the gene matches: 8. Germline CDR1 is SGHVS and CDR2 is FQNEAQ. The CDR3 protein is CASRPNTGVETQYF. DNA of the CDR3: TGTGCCAGCAGACCAAATACAGGGGTAGAGACCCAGTACTTC. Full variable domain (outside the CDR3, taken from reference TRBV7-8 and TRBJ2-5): GAGVSQSPRYKVAKRGQDVALRCDPISGHVSLFWYQQALGQGPEFLTYFQNEAQLDKSGLPSDRFFAERPEGSVSTLKIQRTQQEDSAVYLCASRPNTGVETQYFGPGTRLLVL.

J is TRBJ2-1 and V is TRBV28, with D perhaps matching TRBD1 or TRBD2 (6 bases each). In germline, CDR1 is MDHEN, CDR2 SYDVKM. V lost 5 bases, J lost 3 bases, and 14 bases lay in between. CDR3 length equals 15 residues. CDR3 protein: CASSQPGGGYNEQFF. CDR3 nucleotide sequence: TGTGCCAGCAGTCAACCCGGGGGCGGCTACAATGAGCAGTTCTTC.

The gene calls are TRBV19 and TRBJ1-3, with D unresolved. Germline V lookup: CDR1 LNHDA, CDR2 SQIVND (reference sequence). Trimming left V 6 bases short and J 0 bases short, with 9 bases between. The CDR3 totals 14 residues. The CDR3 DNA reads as TGTGCCAGTAGATCGCGGCTCTCTGGAAACACCATATATTTT. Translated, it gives CASRSRLSGNTIYF. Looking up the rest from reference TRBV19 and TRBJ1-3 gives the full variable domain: DGGITQSPKYLFRKEGQNVTLSCEQNLNHDAMYWYRQDPGQGLRLIYYSQIVNDFQKGDIAEGYSVSREKKESFPLTVTSAQKNPTAFYLCASRSRLSGNTIYFGEGSWLTVV.

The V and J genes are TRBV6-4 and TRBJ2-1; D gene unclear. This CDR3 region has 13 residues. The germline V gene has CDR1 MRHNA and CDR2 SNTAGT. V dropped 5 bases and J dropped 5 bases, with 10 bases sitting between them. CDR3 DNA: TGTGCCAGCAGTCCTTGGATAAACAATGAGCAGTTCTTC. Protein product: CASSPWINNEQFF.

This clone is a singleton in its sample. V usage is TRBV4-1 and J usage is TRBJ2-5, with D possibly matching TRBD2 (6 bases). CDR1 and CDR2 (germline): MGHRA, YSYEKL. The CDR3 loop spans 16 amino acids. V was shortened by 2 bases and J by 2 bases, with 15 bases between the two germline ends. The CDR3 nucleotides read TGCGCCAGCAGCCAACCCGCCGGGAGCGCGCAAGAGACCCAGTACTTC. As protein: CASSQPAGSAQETQYF.

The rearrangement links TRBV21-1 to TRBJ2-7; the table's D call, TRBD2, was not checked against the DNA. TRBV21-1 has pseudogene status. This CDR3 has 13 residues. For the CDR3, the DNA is TGTGCCGACTCCCCAAATCAAGGCTACGAGCAGTACTTC. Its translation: CADSPNQGYEQYF.

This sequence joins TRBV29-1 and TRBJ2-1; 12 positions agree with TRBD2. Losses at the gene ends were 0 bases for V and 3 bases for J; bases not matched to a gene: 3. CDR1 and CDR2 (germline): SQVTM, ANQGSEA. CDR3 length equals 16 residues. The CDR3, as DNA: TGCAGCGTTGAAGATCGGGGACTAGCGGGCTACAATGAGCAGTTCTTC. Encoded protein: CSVEDRGLAGYNEQFF.

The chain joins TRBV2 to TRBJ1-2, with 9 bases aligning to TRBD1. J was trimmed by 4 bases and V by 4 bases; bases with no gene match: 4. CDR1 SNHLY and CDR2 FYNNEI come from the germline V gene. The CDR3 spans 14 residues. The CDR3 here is CASSGDREFYGYTF. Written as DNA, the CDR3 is TGTGCCAGCAGTGGGGACAGGGAGTTCTATGGCTACACCTTC.

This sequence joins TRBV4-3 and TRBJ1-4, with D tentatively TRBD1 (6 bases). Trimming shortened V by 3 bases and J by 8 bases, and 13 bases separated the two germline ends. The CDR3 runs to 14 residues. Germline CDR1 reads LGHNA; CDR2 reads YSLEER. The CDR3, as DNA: TGCGCCAGCAGCCAGGCACAGGGTGGAGAAAAACTGTTTTTT. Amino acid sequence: CASSQAQGGEKLFF.

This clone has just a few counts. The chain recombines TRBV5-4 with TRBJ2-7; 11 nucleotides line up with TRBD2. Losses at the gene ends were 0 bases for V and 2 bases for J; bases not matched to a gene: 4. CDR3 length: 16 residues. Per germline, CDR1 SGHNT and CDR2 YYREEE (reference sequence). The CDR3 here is CASSLAGSGGAYEQYF. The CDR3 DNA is TGTGCCAGCAGCTTGGCCGGTAGCGGGGGGGCCTACGAGCAGTACTTC.

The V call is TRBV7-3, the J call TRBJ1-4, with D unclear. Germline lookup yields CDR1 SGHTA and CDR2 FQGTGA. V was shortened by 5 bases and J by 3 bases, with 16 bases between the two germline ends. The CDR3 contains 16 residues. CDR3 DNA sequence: TGTGCCAGCAGCCCTGGGTGGACGGATCCTAATGAAAAACTGTTTTTT. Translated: CASSPGWTDPNEKLFF. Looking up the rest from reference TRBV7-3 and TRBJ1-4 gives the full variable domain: GAGVSQTPSNKVTEKGKYVELRCDPISGHTALYWYRQSLGQGPEFLIYFQGTGAADDSGLPNDRFFAVRPEGSVSTLKIQRTERGDSAVYLCASSPGWTDPNEKLFFGSGTQLSVL.